This T cell receptor beta chain emerged from a study of blood T cell repertoires in COVID-19. Sequencing was performed with immunoSEQ multiplex PCR; in TCRdb, only in-frame clones are kept and a portion is missing. The profile shows around 500,000 clones, approximately 86% of them singletons. Germline values: CDR1 KGHSH, CDR2 LQKENI. This CDR3 is 14 amino acids long. V was clipped by 2 bases and J by 6 bases, with 11 bases between them. The V call is TRBV18, the J call TRBJ1-3; D is ambiguous. The sample consisted of PBMCs or T cells enriched from blood (not recorded which). This clonotype was sampled from an older woman who had recovered from COVID-19. CDR3 loop: CASSPGQPKNTIYF. The DNA of the CDR3 is TGTGCCAGCTCACCAGGGCAGCCAAAAAACACCATATATTTT. Drawing the rest from reference TRBV18 and TRBJ1-3, the complete variable domain is NAGVMQNPRHLVRRRGQEARLRCSPMKGHSHVYWYRQLPEEGLKFMVYLQKENIIDESGMPKERFSAEFPKEGPSILRIQQVVRGDSAAYFCASSPGQPKNTIYFGEGSWLTVV.